Detailed here is one T cell receptor beta chain. The antigen is not known. The source of the sample is a study of T cell repertoires in cytomegalovirus infection. Overall study: Signatures in public TCR beta sequences pointed to both CMV infection and matching HLA type. Study observations and caveats: Totalled public TCR beta family frequency picked out people who carried CMV plus the relevant HLA.

The CDR3 is made up of 14 amino acids. With 6 bases removed from V and 4 bases from J, the gap between germline ends came to 15 bases. Germline values: CDR1 LNHDA, CDR2 SQIVND (reference sequence). TCRdb ran MiXCR on the reads and lists one entry per CDR3 protein. The table lists about 310,000 distinct CDR3 sequences, around a sixth of them singletons. Sequences were obtained from PBMCs. The sequence was obtained from a human donor in good health (CMV status not recorded). Some clones in this sample may be carry-over from other donors' samples. J is TRBJ1-1 and V is TRBV19, with a tentative D call TRBD1 (5 bases). CDR3 sequence: CASRSWGGATEAFF. CDR3 nucleotide sequence: TGTGCCAGTAGGAGTTGGGGCGGGGCCACTGAAGCTTTCTTT.